This TCR beta chain was recorded in a study of human T cells and chemical hapten exposure. As for the study in general: Patch testing placed 0.01% DPC on the upper back, with readings at 6 days.

Time point specified: patch test 1, 2 weeks after DPC sensitization. This sample's treatment: therapeutic diphenylcyclopropenone sensitization with weekly scalp DPC. Every donor had alopecia and was 18 to 70 years old; all were suitable for DPC. One entry per CDR3 protein results from TCRdb running MiXCR on the RACE reads. The sample lists 150,000 to 200,000 distinct CDR3 sequences; about 14% were seen once. This clonotype was observed a single time. In germline, CDR1 is SGHRS, CDR2 YFSETQ. The V gene lost 6 bases and the J gene lost 1 base, with 16 bases spanning the gap. The CDR3 sequence is 16 residues long.

The sequences come from whole blood, collected in connection with sensitization to the hapten diphenylcyclopropenone (DPC). The V and J genes are TRBV5-1 and TRBJ2-2; D may match TRBD1 or TRBD2 (5 bases each). The receptor was derived from a woman aged 25 to 39 with alopecia areata. Some clones in this sample may be carry-over from other donors' samples. This chain's CDR3 is CASTILGRLNTGELFF. The CDR3 coding sequence is TGCGCCAGCACTATTCTGGGACGCCTGAACACCGGGGAGCTGTTTTTT.